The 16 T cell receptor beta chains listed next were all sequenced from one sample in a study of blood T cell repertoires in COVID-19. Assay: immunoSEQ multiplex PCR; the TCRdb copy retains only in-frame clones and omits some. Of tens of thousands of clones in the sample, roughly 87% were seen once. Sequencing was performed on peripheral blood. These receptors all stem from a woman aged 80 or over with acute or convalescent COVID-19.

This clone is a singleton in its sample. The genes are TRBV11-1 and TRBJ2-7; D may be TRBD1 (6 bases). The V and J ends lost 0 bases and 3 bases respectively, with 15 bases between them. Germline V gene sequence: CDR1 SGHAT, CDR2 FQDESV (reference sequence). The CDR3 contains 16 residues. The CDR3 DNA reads TGTGCCAGCAGCTTAGCTTGGCCGGGACACTTCTACGAGCAGTACTTC. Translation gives CASSLAWPGHFYEQYF.

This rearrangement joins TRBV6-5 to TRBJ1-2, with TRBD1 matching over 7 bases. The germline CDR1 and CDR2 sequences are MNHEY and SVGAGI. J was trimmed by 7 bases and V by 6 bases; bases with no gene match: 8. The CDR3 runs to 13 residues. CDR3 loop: CASRRDSAGGYTF. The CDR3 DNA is TGTGCCAGCAGACGGGACAGCGCCGGTGGCTACACCTTC.

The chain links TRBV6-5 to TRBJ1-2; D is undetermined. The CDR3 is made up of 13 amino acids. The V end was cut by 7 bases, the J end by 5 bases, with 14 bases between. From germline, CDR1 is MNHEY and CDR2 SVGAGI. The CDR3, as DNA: TGTGCCAGCACCCCAGACGGGATTTATGGCTACACCTTC. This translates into CASTPDGIYGYTF.

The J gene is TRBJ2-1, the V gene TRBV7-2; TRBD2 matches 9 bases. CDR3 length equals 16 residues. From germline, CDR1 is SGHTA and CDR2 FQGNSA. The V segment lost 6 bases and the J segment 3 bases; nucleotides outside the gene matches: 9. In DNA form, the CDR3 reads TGTGCCAGCAGTACCTCAAGCGGGAGGATCTACAATGAGCAGTTCTTC. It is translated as CASSTSSGRIYNEQFF.

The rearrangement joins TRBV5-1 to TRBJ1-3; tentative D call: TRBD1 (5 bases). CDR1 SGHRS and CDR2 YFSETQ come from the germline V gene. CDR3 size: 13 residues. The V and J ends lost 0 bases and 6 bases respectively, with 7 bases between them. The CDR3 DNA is TGCGCCAGCAGCTTGGGACAGAAAAACACCATATATTTT. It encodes CASSLGQKNTIYF.

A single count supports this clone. The CDR3 is CASSLGGLVGPQHF. The CDR3 DNA reads as TGTGCCAGCAGCTTAGGGGGGCTGGTTGGGCCCCAGCATTTT. The V gene is TRBV7-8, the J gene TRBJ1-5; maybe TRBD1 (6 bases). CDR1 is SGHVS, CDR2 FQNEAQ, per germline. The CDR3 length is 14 residues. V lost 1 base and J 9 bases, leaving 13 bases between the germline ends.

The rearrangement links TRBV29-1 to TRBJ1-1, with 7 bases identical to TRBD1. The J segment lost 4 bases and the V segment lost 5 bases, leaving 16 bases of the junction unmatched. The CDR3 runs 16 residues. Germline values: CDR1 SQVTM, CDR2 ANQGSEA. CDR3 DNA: TGCAGCGTTCTCAGCCCGGGGACAGTAGGCCGCACTGAAGCTTTCTTT. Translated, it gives CSVLSPGTVGRTEAFF.

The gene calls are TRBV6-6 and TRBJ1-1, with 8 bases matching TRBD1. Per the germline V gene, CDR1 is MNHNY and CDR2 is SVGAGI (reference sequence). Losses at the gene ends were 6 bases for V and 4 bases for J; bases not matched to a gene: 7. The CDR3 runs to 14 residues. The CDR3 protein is CASRLPGGGTEAFF. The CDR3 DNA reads TGTGCCAGCAGACTACCAGGGGGCGGCACTGAAGCTTTCTTT.

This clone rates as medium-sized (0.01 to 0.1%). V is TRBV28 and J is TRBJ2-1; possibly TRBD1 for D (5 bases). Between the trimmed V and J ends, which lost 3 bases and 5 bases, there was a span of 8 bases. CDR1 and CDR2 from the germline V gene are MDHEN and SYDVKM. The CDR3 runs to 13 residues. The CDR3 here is CASSLAGNNEQFF. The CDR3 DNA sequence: TGTGCCAGCAGTTTGGCAGGGAACAATGAGCAGTTCTTC.

The CDR3 DNA reads TGTGCCAGCGAAGAGAGGGAAGAGACCCAGTACTTC. It translates to CASEEREETQYF. This chain connects TRBV2 to TRBJ2-5; a weak D match, TRBD2 (5 bases). V lost 8 bases, J lost 3 bases, and 10 bases lay in between. The CDR3 extends over 12 amino acids. CDR1 and CDR2 (germline): SNHLY, FYNNEI.

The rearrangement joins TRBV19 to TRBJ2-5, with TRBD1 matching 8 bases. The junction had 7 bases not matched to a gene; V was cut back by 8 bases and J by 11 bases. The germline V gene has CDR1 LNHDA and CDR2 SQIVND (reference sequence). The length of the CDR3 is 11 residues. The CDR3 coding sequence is TGTGCCAGTGAGGACCGGGACAGGCAGTACTTC. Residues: CASEDRDRQYF.

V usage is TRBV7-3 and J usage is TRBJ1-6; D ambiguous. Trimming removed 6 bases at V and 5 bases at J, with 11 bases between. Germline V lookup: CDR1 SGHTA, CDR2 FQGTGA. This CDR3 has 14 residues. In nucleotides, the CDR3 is TGTGCCAGCAGGGAGGACGGAAATAATTCACCCCTCCACTTT. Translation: CASREDGNNSPLHF. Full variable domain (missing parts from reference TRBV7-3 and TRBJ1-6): GAGVSQTPSNKVTEKGKYVELRCDPISGHTALYWYRQSLGQGPEFLIYFQGTGAADDSGLPNDRFFAVRPEGSVSTLKIQRTERGDSAVYLCASREDGNNSPLHFGNGTRLTVT.

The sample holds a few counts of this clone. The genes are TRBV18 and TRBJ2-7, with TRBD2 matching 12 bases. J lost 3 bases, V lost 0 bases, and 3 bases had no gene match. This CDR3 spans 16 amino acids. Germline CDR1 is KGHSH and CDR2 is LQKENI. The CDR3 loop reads CASSPPGLAGLYEQYF. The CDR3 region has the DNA TGTGCCAGCTCACCACCGGGACTAGCGGGCCTCTACGAGCAGTACTTC.

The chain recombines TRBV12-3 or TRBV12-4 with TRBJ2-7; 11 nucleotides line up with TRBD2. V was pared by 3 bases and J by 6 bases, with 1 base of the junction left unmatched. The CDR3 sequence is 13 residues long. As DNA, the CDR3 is TGTGCCAGCAGTTTGGGACTAGCGGTCGAGCAGTACTTC. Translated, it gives CASSLGLAVEQYF.

For the CDR3, the DNA is TGTGCCAGCAGTTTCCCCCGGGGGGCAGGGGGCTTCTATAATTCACCCCTCCACTTT. Protein product: CASSFPRGAGGFYNSPLHF. The gene calls are TRBV28 and TRBJ1-6, with 8 bases lining up with TRBD1. Germline CDR1 is MDHEN and CDR2 is SYDVKM. V was clipped by 3 bases and J by 3 bases; unmatched bases: 13. The CDR3 runs 19 residues.

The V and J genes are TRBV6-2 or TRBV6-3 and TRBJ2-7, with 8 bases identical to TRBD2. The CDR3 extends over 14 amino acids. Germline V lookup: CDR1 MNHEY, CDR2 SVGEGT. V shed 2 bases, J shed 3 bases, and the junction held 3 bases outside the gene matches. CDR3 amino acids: CASSYGAGVYEQYF. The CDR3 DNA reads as TGTGCCAGCAGTTACGGAGCGGGAGTCTACGAGCAGTACTTC.